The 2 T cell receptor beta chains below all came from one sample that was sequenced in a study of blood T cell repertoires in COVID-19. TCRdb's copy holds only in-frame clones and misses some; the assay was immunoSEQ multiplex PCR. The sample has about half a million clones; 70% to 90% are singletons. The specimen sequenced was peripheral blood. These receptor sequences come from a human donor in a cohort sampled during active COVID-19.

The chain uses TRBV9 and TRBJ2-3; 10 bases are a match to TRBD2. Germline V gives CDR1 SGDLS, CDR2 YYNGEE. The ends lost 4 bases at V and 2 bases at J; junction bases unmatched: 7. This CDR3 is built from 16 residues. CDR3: CASSRTSGVFTDTQYF. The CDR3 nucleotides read TGTGCCAGCAGCCGGACTAGCGGAGTCTTCACAGATACGCAGTATTTT.

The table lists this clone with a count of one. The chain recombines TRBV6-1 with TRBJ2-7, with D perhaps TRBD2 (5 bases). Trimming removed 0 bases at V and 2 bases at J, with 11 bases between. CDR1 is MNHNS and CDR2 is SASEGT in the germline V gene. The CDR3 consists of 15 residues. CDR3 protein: CASSEAPRRTYEQYF. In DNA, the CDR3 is TGTGCCAGCAGTGAAGCGCCCAGGAGGACCTACGAGCAGTACTTC.